This T cell receptor beta chain comes out of a study of PD-L1 blockade in urothelial cancer. Study outcomes and limitations: Improved survival was predicted by pretreatment blood TCR clonality below the median.

With regard to this clone: What it binds is not known.

V lost 3 bases to trimming and J lost 7 bases; unmatched junction nucleotides: 1. CDR1 is SGHRS, CDR2 YFSETQ, per germline. The CDR3 length is 15 residues. Time point indicated: peripheral blood 6 weeks after treatment start. Data came from immunoSEQ multiplex PCR; TCRdb stores just in-frame clones and leaves some out. There are roughly 120,000 clones in the sample; about 89% occur only once, and roughly 1.8% lies in the top ten. The gene calls are TRBV5-1 and TRBJ2-1; 16 positions agree with TRBD2. The sequence came from a man aged 60 to 75 with urothelial cancer. This specimen consisted of PBMCs, obtained around atezolizumab (anti-PD-L1) treatment. The CDR3 reads CASSWGLAGGNEQFF. CDR3 in DNA: TGCGCCAGCAGCTGGGGACTAGCGGGAGGGAATGAGCAGTTCTTC.